This record covers a single T cell receptor (beta chain). The sample is drawn from a study of blood T cell repertoires in COVID-19. TCRdb's table, derived via immunoSEQ multiplex PCR, lists solely in-frame clones and lacks some. The table has about 73,000 clones, 85% to 90% seen once; the top ten hold roughly 9.6%. J gave up 7 bases and V 4 bases, and 5 bases lay outside the gene matches. CDR1 MGHRA and CDR2 YSYEKL come from the germline V gene. The CDR3 runs 15 residues. V gene TRBV4-1 combines with J gene TRBJ2-1; 12 bases line up with TRBD2. The specimen sequenced was peripheral blood. This receptor was obtained from a man at least 80 years old with acute or convalescent COVID-19. The CDR3 DNA sequence: TGCGCCAGCAGCCCGCTAGCGGGGGGGCGTAATGAGCAGTTCTTC. It is translated as CASSPLAGGRNEQFF.